These T cell receptor beta chains were read from a single sample in a study of blood T cell repertoires in COVID-19. TCRdb keeps only in-frame clones here, not all; method: immunoSEQ multiplex PCR. The sample yields some 250,000 clones, roughly 80% seen once. The source material was peripheral blood. The receptors shown here come from a woman aged 18-29 years with acute or convalescent COVID-19. The CDR3 runs from the conserved cysteine through the conserved F or W. The order of the fields is CDR3 length, J gene, clone size, D gene, V gene, CDR3 DNA, CDR3 protein. D genes are given only for firm matches. Where a row states a size, it is once, few, many or the class of an expanded clone; other rows omit it.

length: 13; J: TRBJ2-5; size: .; D: .; V: TRBV12-3/TRBV12-4; DNA: TGTGCCAGCAGTTTTGTGTCTGAAGAGACCCAGTACTTC; CDR3: CASSFVSEETQYF
length: 16; J: TRBJ1-6; size: .; D: .; V: TRBV6-1; DNA: TGTGCCAGCAGTGAAGCGAGGCGGGGGAAGGATTCACCCCTCCACTTT; CDR3: CASSEARRGKDSPLHF
length: 14; J: TRBJ1-2; size: .; D: .; V: TRBV18; DNA: TGTGCCAGCTCACCACTGGAAACAGGGCCTGGCTACACCTTC; CDR3: CASSPLETGPGYTF
length: 19; J: TRBJ2-3; size: .; D: TRBD2; V: TRBV6-1; DNA: TGTGCCAGCAGTGCCACTAGCGGGAGTTTGCGGTGGGGCACAGATACGCAGTATTTT; CDR3: CASSATSGSLRWGTDTQYF
length: 17; J: TRBJ2-7; size: .; D: TRBD1; V: TRBV5-6; DNA: TGTGCCAGCAGCGGGGACCCACTCGGGGACAGGGACTACGAGCAGTACTTC; CDR3: CASSGDPLGDRDYEQYF
length: 13; J: TRBJ1-2; size: few; D: .; V: TRBV18; DNA: TGTGCCAGCTCACCGGAGCGGGAGTATGGCTACACCTTC; CDR3: CASSPEREYGYTF
length: 14; J: TRBJ1-1; size: .; D: .; V: TRBV7-2; DNA: TGTGCCAGCAGCATTCGACAGACCAACACTGAAGCTTTCTTT; CDR3: CASSIRQTNTEAFF
length: 15; J: TRBJ2-1; size: .; D: .; V: TRBV15; DNA: TGTGCCACCAGCAGAGGACAGAGCTCCTACAATGAGCAGTTCTTC; CDR3: CATSRGQSSYNEQFF
length: 12; J: TRBJ2-1; size: .; D: .; V: TRBV27; DNA: TGTGCCAGCAGTCTGATCAGGGGTGAGCAGTTCTTC; CDR3: CASSLIRGEQFF
length: 14; J: TRBJ1-4; size: .; D: TRBD1; V: TRBV4-3; DNA: TGCGCCAGCAGCCAAGTGGCAGGGGGTGAAAAACTGTTTTTT; CDR3: CASSQVAGGEKLFF
length: 12; J: TRBJ1-2; size: .; D: .; V: TRBV19; DNA: TGTGCCAGTAGGGGGGCGAACTATGGCTACACCTTC; CDR3: CASRGANYGYTF
length: 14; J: TRBJ2-1; size: .; D: TRBD2; V: TRBV9; DNA: TGTGCCAGCAATAGCGGGAGGGACTACAATGAGCAGTTCTTC; CDR3: CASNSGRDYNEQFF
length: 13; J: TRBJ1-6; size: .; D: .; V: TRBV30; DNA: TGTGCCTGGCGGGGGGCTGGTAATTCACCCCTCCACTTT; CDR3: CAWRGAGNSPLHF
length: 15; J: TRBJ1-2; size: .; D: TRBD1; V: TRBV5-1; DNA: TGCGCCAGCAGCCCAGGACAGGGGGCTGTCTATGGCTACACCTTC; CDR3: CASSPGQGAVYGYTF
length: 16; J: TRBJ1-6; size: .; D: .; V: TRBV9; DNA: TGTGCCAGCAGCGTAGAAGCGGGTTCCTATAATTCACCCCTCCACTTT; CDR3: CASSVEAGSYNSPLHF
length: 15; J: TRBJ2-1; size: .; D: TRBD1; V: TRBV5-8; DNA: TGTGCCAGCAGCTTGGGGACAGGGGGGATCGATGAGCAGTTCTTC; CDR3: CASSLGTGGIDEQFF
length: 17; J: TRBJ1-5; size: .; D: .; V: TRBV7-9; DNA: TGTGCCAGCAGCTCACAAGGGAGGGGGACGGGCAATCAGCCCCAGCATTTT; CDR3: CASSSQGRGTGNQPQHF
length: 17; J: TRBJ1-2; size: .; D: .; V: TRBV7-2; DNA: TGTGCCAGCAGCTTAGGGGCGAGGACAAATAAATTTGGTGGCTACACCTTC; CDR3: CASSLGARTNKFGGYTF
length: 19; J: TRBJ2-7; size: .; D: TRBD2; V: TRBV7-6; DNA: TGTGCCAGCAGCTTGGCCCCGGGACTAGCGGGAGTTAGGCTCTACGAGCAGTACTTC; CDR3: CASSLAPGLAGVRLYEQYF
length: 14; J: TRBJ2-2; size: .; D: .; V: TRBV28; DNA: TGTGCCAGCAGCCGAGGGTCGAACACCGGGGAGCTGTTTTTT; CDR3: CASSRGSNTGELFF